Included here is one T cell receptor beta chain sequence, with context. The sample holds a few counts of this clonotype. Its specific antigen is unknown. Per-nucleotide qualities are absent, and no much larger clonotype sits a single base away. Libraries of naive CD8 T cells were built from anywhere between roughly 17,000 and 1,100,000 sorted cells, with 10%, 30% or 50% of the purified RNA used. Naive CD8 T cells were FACS-sorted as CD8+CD4-CCR7+CD45RA+ on a BD FACSAria II into RLT Plus buffer. To test detection sensitivity, Jurkat RNA equal to some 11 TCR copies was added to samples of roughly 18,000-1,000,000 naive CD8 T cells. CD8 T cells were enriched using RosetteSep CD8+ T Cell Enrichment Cocktail and Ficoll-Paque, and the enriched cells then underwent ACK red cell lysis. The V and J ends are trimmed by 0 bases and 4 bases, leaving 18 bases between them. The CDR3 measures 18 amino acids from cysteine to phenylalanine. Of all the DNA, just the CDR3 is kept, 54 bases in frame from base 1. In the germline V gene (reference sequence), CDR1 corresponds to LGHDT and CDR2 to YNNKEL.

The method behind the library was PCR. TCRdb lists the instrument as Illumina HiSeq 4000. Bulk TCR libraries were prepared as previously described, using TCR primers listed in Table S5. Purification of total RNA was performed with the Qiagen AllPrep DNA/RNA kit. Before any analysis, reads coming from multiple sequencing runs of the same library were combined into one pool. The study's own analysis went as follows. Reads were retained only if an exact TCR constant sequence was present, and the retained reads were trimmed to 150 nt and grouped according to their 12-nt molecular barcodes. Reads within each barcode group were sub-clustered using a 15% Levenshtein threshold, and quality-weighted consensus sequences were constructed for each RNA molecule. Non-functional sequences were removed, as were lower-count sequences one edit away from another. Barcode sub-clusters with fewer than 20% of the maximum read count were removed, based on fitting two negative binomial distributions. TCRdb reprocessing: public reads trimmed at Q25 with fastp, clones called with MiXCR, in-frame beta chains kept. Each entry merges the rows of one CDR3 protein and shows their most common DNA and genes. These V and J calls originate from TCRdb's pipeline instead of the authors' own analysis. The sample records around 460,000 distinct CDR3 sequences, about a fifth of which are singletons. The ten largest clones represent roughly 0.81% of the sample.

The record originates from a study of molecular identifiers for immune sequencing clone quantification (dated by TCRdb to between 2017 and 2018). Some background on the complete study: For a replicate experiment, RNA from approximately 20,000 or 98,000 naive CD8 T cells was divided into five aliquots, and four of the five aliquots were sequenced. This methods study used CD8 T cells to benchmark TCR RNA copy counting and molecular-identifier clustering-based TCR repertoire sequencing (MIDCIRS).

Results and caveats for the whole study, not just this receptor: In CMV-specific effector cells, clones with more than 20 RNA copies contained over 97% of molecules, whereas in naive cells such clones contained under 1% of molecules. Highly expanded clone sizes could be underestimated if identical TCR molecules share a barcode. A single cell's worth of spiked-in Jurkat TCR RNA was reported detectable even among under 1.1 million naive CD8 T cells. When barcode sub-clustering was omitted, TCR diversity was inflated by chimeric consensus sequences, with chimeras reaching as high as 47%. Naive libraries contained spiked-in Jurkat TCR RNA (roughly ten copies' worth), which is not part of the donor repertoire. Modeling gave about 3.2 recovered TCR RNA copies per cell versus about 10 by digital PCR, implying roughly 28% capture efficiency.

The V and J segments used are TRBV3-1 and TRBJ2-2; TRBD2 is a possible D gene, resting on 7 matching bases. This clonotype was sampled from a human donor in good health. Some libraries in this study had Jurkat cell RNA spiked in. Specimen: naive CD8+ T cells from blood, with Jurkat cell RNA spiked in. The cell subset or site label, read with the paper, signifies: FACS-sorted CD8+CD4-CCR7+CD45RA+ naive T cells. The nucleotides are TGTGCCAGCAGCCAAGAATTTAGGGGGGGTGATCCCACCGGGGAGCTGTTTTTT. It codes for CASSQEFRGGDPTGELFF.